This TCR beta chain was documented in a study of cytomegalovirus exposure and HLA in healthy donors. This clone was observed a single time. Trimming removed 3 bases from V and 8 bases from J, with 14 bases in between. Germline lookup yields CDR1 MNHNY and CDR2 SVGAGI (reference sequence). CDR3 length: 14 amino acids. Both 60 Vbeta primers and 13 Jbeta primers went into the PCR. The method was immunoSEQ multiplex PCR; TCRdb's version includes in-frame clones alone and lacks a portion of them. This sample has approximately 110,000 clones, with about 70% found just once. The TCR comes from a man younger than 45 in good health and CMV-seronegative. Sequencing was performed on PBMCs. This chain links TRBV6-6 with TRBJ2-4; weak D call: TRBD1 (5 bases). The CDR3 coding sequence is TGTGCCAGCAGTTATCAGGGCCCTAAAGACATTCAGTACTTC. Protein product: CASSYQGPKDIQYF.